This TCR beta chain derives from a study of CD8 T cells in ankylosing spondylitis (dated by TCRdb to between 2016 and 2019). Some background on the complete study: T cell receptor beta repertoires were profiled in healthy donors and ankylosing spondylitis patients so that disease-linked TCR variants could be found. In total, the full study cohort was made up of 108 healthy donors and 25 to 30 ankylosing spondylitis patients. Peripheral blood was sampled, and synovial fluid was also collected from ankylosing spondylitis patients. What the research found in general, with its limitations: Some of the motif variants had been reported before in the synovial fluid and blood of reactive arthritis patients, a finding that suggests common disease-initiation mechanisms. According to the report, matched synovial fluid samples from ankylosing spondylitis patients were significantly enriched for the disease-linked clones. Blood from ankylosing spondylitis patients appeared to be characterized by a TCR beta motif composed of 7 to 9 highly homologous amino acid variants. The disease-linked clones showed a CD8+ phenotype and occurred at relatively low frequencies in peripheral blood.

Sequencing was performed on an Illumina HiSeq 2500. Quantitative 5'-RACE with molecular barcodes was the method used to prepare the TCR beta libraries. Per the original workflow: To identify disease-linked TCR variants, a new computational method was used, one built on a probabilistic model of VDJ rearrangement. Starting from the raw public reads, TCRdb applied fastp trimming at Q25, assembled clones with MiXCR and retained in-frame beta chains. When rows share a CDR3 protein, they turn into one entry using the most common DNA and genes. The V and J calls come from TCRdb's annotation, not from the publication. The sample has 130,000 or so distinct CDR3 sequences on record, 15% to 20% of them singletons. In total, the top ten clones hold approximately 30% of the sample. This clonotype was seen a handful of times. Its antigen is not yet known. Base qualities are not at hand, and no much larger clone is one base apart.

CDR1 and CDR2 are read off the germline V gene (reference sequence) as SGHAT and FQDESV. V lost 5 bases and J lost 4 bases, and the count of bases not matched to a germline gene is 6. The cysteine opens and the phenylalanine closes a CDR3 of 15 amino acids. The DNA shown is the 45-base CDR3, in frame from base 1. This TCR was recovered from a male donor with ankylosing spondylitis. The sequence is built from TRBV11-1 and TRBJ2-3; 10 nucleotides in the junction match TRBD2. The sequenced sample consisted of blood, either unsorted or a sorted T cell fraction (not recorded which). The CDR3 reads as follows: CASSPTSGVADTQYF. The DNA reads as follows: TGTGCCAGCAGCCCAACTAGCGGGGTGGCAGATACGCAGTATTTT. The CDR3, completed at both ends by the reference TRBV11-1 and TRBJ2-3 genes, gives the full variable domain EAEVAQSPRYKITEKSQAVAFWCDPISGHATLYWYRQILGQGPELLVQFQDESVVDDSQLPKDRFSAERLKGVDSTLKIQPAELGDSAMYLCASSPTSGVADTQYFGPGTRLTVL.